The 9 T cell receptor beta chains presented below share a single source sample, sequenced in a study of response to subunit inactivated influenza vaccine. One entry per CDR3 protein, called by TCRdb with MiXCR from the RT-PCR reads. This table has around 760,000 distinct CDR3 sequences, about 15% appearing once. The starting material was PBMCs from blood, obtained about 14 days before vaccination. These receptors originate from a man aged 45 to 65 who received an inactivated influenza vaccine.

This clonotype was observed at least ten times. CDR3 coding DNA: TGTGCCAGCAGTCCGACTAGCGGGAGATCCCTATACAATGAGCAGTTCTTC. Translating it yields CASSPTSGRSLYNEQFF. The chain carries TRBV27 and TRBJ2-1; 12 bases match TRBD2. V gave up 5 bases and J gave up 4 bases; unmatched junction bases: 9. Germline CDR1 MNHEY, CDR2 SMNVEV (reference sequence). There are 17 residues in the CDR3.

The gene calls are TRBV28 and TRBJ1-1; D perhaps matches TRBD1 (5 bases). This CDR3 contains 14 residues. The germline V gene encodes CDR1 MDHEN and CDR2 SYDVKM. V was clipped by 6 bases and J by 11 bases, with 22 bases between them. As DNA, the CDR3 is TGTGCCAGCAGGTCCCCCGGTTTCCCCGAGGGGGCTTTCTTT. This encodes CASRSPGFPEGAFF.

As to this clonotype: One junction end disagrees with the germline gene, perhaps due to a read error. The chain combines TRBV20-1 with TRBJ2-3; 14 bases line up with TRBD2. The CDR3 contains 17 residues. Germline V gene sequence: CDR1 DFQATT, CDR2 SNEGSKA (reference sequence). CDR3 amino acids: CCAPPTSGGGLADTQYF. CDR3 nucleotide sequence: TGCTGTGCCCCTCCGACTAGCGGGGGGGGGCTGGCAGATACGCAGTATTTT.

The DNA for the CDR3 is TGTGCCAGCAGTTTTGACCAAAGCACCATATATTTT. It specifies CASSFDQSTIYF. The V gene is TRBV28, the J gene TRBJ1-3, with unresolved D. The V and J ends lost 3 bases and 9 bases respectively, with 9 bases between them. CDR3 length: 12 amino acids. Germline V gives CDR1 MDHEN, CDR2 SYDVKM.

This chain uses TRBV2 with TRBJ2-2, with D perhaps TRBD2 (6 bases). The CDR3 consists of 13 residues. Germline-derived CDR1 and CDR2 are SNHLY and FYNNEI. V lost 4 bases and J lost 7, with 10 bases in between. The CDR3 spells CASSVGEVGELFF. In DNA, the CDR3 is TGTGCCAGCAGTGTAGGGGAGGTCGGGGAGCTGTTTTTT.

The gene calls are TRBV11-1 and TRBJ2-1, with D tentatively TRBD1 (6 bases). V was cut by 4 bases and J by 0 bases, with 28 bases left in between. Germline V gives CDR1 SGHAT, CDR2 FQDESV (reference sequence). CDR3 length: 21 residues. The CDR3 nucleotides are TGTGCCAGCAGCTCCCCCGGCCTCATAGGTGGGGGCAGAGGCTCCTACAATGAGCAGTTCTTC. This gives the protein CASSSPGLIGGGRGSYNEQFF.

There are many counts of this clonotype. The genes are TRBV15 and TRBJ1-1; D is possibly TRBD1 (5 bases). The CDR3 extends over 15 amino acids. CDR1 is LNHNV and CDR2 is YYDKDF in the germline V gene (reference sequence). V lost 5 bases and J lost 1, with 14 bases in between. CDR3 in DNA: TGTGCCACCAGCCCTCGGGCCAGGGCGAACACTGAAGCTTTCTTT. Its protein product is CATSPRARANTEAFF.

This clonotype has just a few counts. The chain is built from TRBV15 and TRBJ2-7; D possibly matches TRBD1 or TRBD2 (6 bases each). The CDR3 length is 14 residues. Trimming took off 0 bases at V and 2 bases at J, with 8 bases between the two ends. Germline V gene sequence: CDR1 LNHNV, CDR2 YYDKDF (reference sequence). In DNA, the CDR3 is TGTGCCACCAGCAGAGAAAGGGGGGCCTACGAGCAGTACTTC. Translated: CATSRERGAYEQYF.

This clonotype has only a few counts. The V gene is TRBV29-1, the J gene TRBJ1-1, with TRBD1 as a possible D gene (6 bases). Germline values: CDR1 SQVTM, CDR2 ANQGSEA. Trimming removed 6 bases from V and 5 bases from J, with 13 bases in between. The CDR3 totals 12 residues. CDR3: CSVAQGLTEAFF. CDR3 in DNA: TGCAGCGTAGCACAGGGTCTAACTGAAGCTTTCTTT.